The subject of this entry is one T cell receptor (beta chain). No antigen is known for it. Germline assignment: CDR1 MGHRA and CDR2 YSYEKL. The V gene end was trimmed by 6 bases and the J gene end by 5 bases; junction bases not matched to a gene: 6. The CDR3 has 15 residues. These data are taken from a study of blood T cells in healthy people across ages. General study findings and limits: PBMC samples, being unsorted, prevented any conclusive comparison of naive and antigen-experienced cells.

Healthy Caucasians from Russia aged about 6 to 90 served as donors. Alongside a J-beta primer mix, a sample-barcoded 5' primer served in a second PCR lasting 7 to 11 cycles. Each CDR3 protein gets one entry after TCRdb re-called the 5' RACE reads with MiXCR. The table has approximately 2,000,000 distinct CDR3 sequences, approximately 40% seen once. The specimen sequenced was blood. The sequence was obtained from a human donor in good health. The chain employs TRBV4-1 and TRBJ2-2; 10 bases fit TRBD1. CDR3 DNA: TGCGCCAGCAGACGACAGGGGGCGAGGACCGGGGAGCTGTTTTTT. Translation: CASRRQGARTGELFF.